Following are 13 T cell receptor beta chains from one sample sequenced in a study of blood T cells in healthy people across ages. A J-beta primer mix and a sample-barcoded 5' primer were used in a second PCR of roughly 7 to 12 cycles. Each CDR3 protein gets one entry after TCRdb re-called the 5' RACE reads with MiXCR. The sample consists of about 1.5 million distinct CDR3 sequences, approximately 42% of them appearing once. Sample: blood. These receptors originate from a woman under 30 in good health.

The table lists this clonotype with a few counts. This chain uses TRBV20-1 with TRBJ2-7, with 8 bases fitting TRBD1. Germline-derived CDR1 and CDR2 are DFQATT and SNEGSKA (reference sequence). The CDR3 length is 13 residues. The J segment lost 3 bases and the V segment lost 6 bases, leaving 7 bases of the junction unmatched. CDR3 residues: CSAPGQGGYEQYF. The CDR3 DNA sequence: TGCAGTGCGCCCGGACAGGGCGGCTACGAGCAGTACTTC.

A few counts support this clonotype. The chain recombines TRBV7-2 with TRBJ2-3; D ambiguous. Germline V lookup: CDR1 SGHTA, CDR2 FQGNSA. Trimming cost V 8 bases and J 10 bases, with 16 bases left between them. CDR3 length equals 12 residues. The CDR3 coding sequence is TGTGCCAGCTCCCTAGTACAGACTTCGCAGTATTTT. Translating it yields CASSLVQTSQYF.

V usage is TRBV20-1 and J usage is TRBJ2-7; TRBD2 matches at 8 bases. CDR1 is DFQATT and CDR2 is SNEGSKA in the germline V gene (reference sequence). The V segment lost 1 base and the J segment 7 bases; nucleotides outside the gene matches: 15. The CDR3 extends over 16 amino acids. The CDR3, as DNA: TGCAGTGCTAGAGCTCCCCTAGCGGGCTCCTACAATGAGCAGTACTTC. Its translation: CSARAPLAGSYNEQYF.

A few counts support this clonotype. This chain links TRBV18 with TRBJ1-1; 7 bases are a match to TRBD1. CDR1 and CDR2 from the germline V gene are KGHSH and LQKENI. This CDR3 contains 13 residues. V was clipped by 6 bases and J by 4 bases; unmatched bases: 5. CDR3 sequence: CASSTGFVTEAFF. The DNA for the CDR3 is TGTGCCAGCTCGACAGGGTTCGTCACTGAAGCTTTCTTT.

The CDR3 nucleotides are TGTGCCAGCAGTTTATTGTGGGACGCTGAAGCTTTCTTT. Encoded protein: CASSLLWDAEAFF. This sequence joins TRBV12-3 or TRBV12-4 and TRBJ1-1, with D tentatively TRBD1 (5 bases). V lost 2 bases and J 6 bases, leaving 10 bases between the germline ends. The CDR3 sequence is 13 residues long.

This clonotype appeared a few times. V usage is TRBV11-2 and J usage is TRBJ2-1; D gene unclear. The CDR3 totals 13 residues. Trimming pared 3 bases from V and 9 bases from J, leaving 12 bases between. CDR1 is SGHAT, CDR2 FQNNGV, per germline. CDR3 in DNA: TGTGCCAGCAGCTTCGGTCCTCTCCGTGAGCAGTTCTTC. This gives the protein CASSFGPLREQFF.

The chain carries TRBV20-1 and TRBJ1-2; no reliable D call. Trimming stripped 5 bases from V and 2 bases from J, with 9 bases between. CDR1 is DFQATT and CDR2 is SNEGSKA in the germline V gene (reference sequence). The CDR3 spans 12 residues. CDR3 region: CSAADGNYGYTF. The CDR3 nucleotides read TGCAGTGCTGCGGACGGGAACTATGGCTACACCTTC.

This clonotype was detected a few times. J is TRBJ1-1 and V is TRBV12-3 or TRBV12-4; 8 bases map to TRBD1. Unmatched junction bases numbered 7, after V lost 3 bases and J lost 10 bases. The CDR3 is made up of 13 amino acids. CDR3 residues: CASSLEGQARAFF. The CDR3 DNA sequence: TGTGCCAGCAGTTTGGAGGGACAGGCGAGAGCTTTCTTT.

The V and J genes are TRBV12-3 or TRBV12-4 and TRBJ2-1; D may be TRBD2 (5 bases). The CDR3 covers 12 residues. Trimming removed 8 bases from V and 4 bases from J, with 9 bases in between. The chain's CDR3 is CASGLNYNEQFF. The CDR3 coding sequence is TGTGCCAGCGGACTTAATTACAATGAGCAGTTCTTC.

The gene calls are TRBV21-1 and TRBJ2-1; TRBD1, the D gene given by the table, was not confirmed from the DNA. TRBV21-1 is designated a pseudogene. CDR3 size: 15 residues. For the CDR3, the DNA is TGTGCCAGCAGCCGGGACAGGGGGCTGGTAAATGAGCAGTTCTTC. This encodes CASSRDRGLVNEQFF.

This clonotype turned up a few times. The V and J genes are TRBV28 and TRBJ2-3; 14 positions agree with TRBD2. The CDR3 runs to 15 residues. Germline CDR1 reads MDHEN; CDR2 reads SYDVKM. V trimming: 8 bases; J trimming: 4 bases; junction bases outside the gene matches: 5. CDR3 sequence (DNA): TGTGCCAGCGGTGGACTAGCGGGAGGACCAGATACGCAGTATTTT. Amino acids: CASGGLAGGPDTQYF.

A few counts support this clonotype. The chain has TRBV7-2 and TRBJ2-3; 9 nucleotides line up with TRBD1. The CDR3 has 15 amino acids. V shed 1 base and J 4 bases; nucleotides not matched to a gene: 3. CDR1 is SGHTA and CDR2 is FQGNSA in the germline V gene. The CDR3 spells CASSLVGQGSDTQYF. In nucleotides, the CDR3 is TGTGCCAGCAGCTTAGTGGGACAGGGTTCAGATACGCAGTATTTT.

The chain is built from TRBV29-1 and TRBJ2-1; no firm D call. Trimming removed 7 bases at V and 3 bases at J, with 13 bases between. CDR1 and CDR2 (germline): SQVTM, ANQGSEA. This CDR3 has 13 residues. The CDR3 coding sequence is TGCAGCGCTGATGGCGGTCTCTACAATGAGCAGTTCTTC. Protein sequence: CSADGGLYNEQFF.